The 24 T cell receptor beta chains presented below share a single source sample, sequenced in a study of CD8+ T cells in alopecia areata. RNA extraction and reverse transcription yielded cDNA as sequencing template. The repertoire was sequenced with immunoSEQ multiplex PCR; TCRdb's copy has only in-frame clones and lacks some. The sample has roughly 23,000 clones; around 56% are singletons. The material sequenced was NKG2D-high CD8+ T cells sorted from blood. The receptors derive from a human donor with alopecia areata.

This chain links TRBV5-1 with TRBJ1-1; TRBD1 is a possible D gene (5 bases). The CDR3 totals 17 residues. Germline loops: CDR1 SGHRS, CDR2 YFSETQ. Trimming took 4 bases from V and 4 from J, leaving 23 bases between them. The CDR3 is CASSLAGTTTRSTEAFF. CDR3 bases: TGCGCCAGCAGCCTGGCCGGGACGACTACACGGAGCACTGAAGCTTTCTTT.

This clone was observed a handful of times. Other DNA sequences in the sample encode the same CDR3. This chain uses TRBV19 with TRBJ2-7, with D perhaps matching TRBD1 (7 bases). CDR1 is LNHDA and CDR2 is SQIVND in the germline V gene (reference sequence). The germline V and J ends were trimmed by 5 bases and 4 bases, with 12 bases remaining between them. This CDR3 contains 13 residues. The CDR3 region is CASSAGQTYEQYF. The CDR3 DNA follows: TGTGCCAGTAGTGCGGGACAGACTTACGAGCAGTACTTC.

The gene calls are TRBV5-1 and TRBJ2-5; D not certain. CDR1 and CDR2 from the germline V gene are SGHRS and YFSETQ. The CDR3 consists of 12 residues. The V gene lost 1 base and the J gene lost 3 bases, with 4 bases spanning the gap. For the CDR3, the DNA is TGCGCCAGCAGCTTGTACGAAGAGACCCAGTACTTC. It translates to CASSLYEETQYF. Variable domain in full (rest from reference TRBV5-1 and TRBJ2-5): KAGVTQTPRYLIKTRGQQVTLSCSPISGHRSVSWYQQTPGQGLQFLFEYFSETQRNKGNFPGRFSGRQFSNSRSEMNVSTLELGDSALYLCASSLYEETQYFGPGTRLLVL.

V and J are TRBV7-6 and TRBJ1-1, with TRBD1 matching over 10 bases. From germline, CDR1 is SGHVS and CDR2 FNYEAQ. Trimming took 5 bases from V and 11 from J; bases not matched to a gene: 5. CDR3 length: 12 amino acids. The CDR3 DNA reads as TGTGCCAGCAGCCCCGGGACAGGGGAGGCTTTCTTT. This sequence encodes CASSPGTGEAFF.

This clone has only a few counts. The rearrangement joins TRBV4-1 to TRBJ2-1; D gene ambiguous. Trimming cost V 5 bases and J 7 bases, with 18 bases left between them. This CDR3 is 15 amino acids long. Looked up from germline, CDR1 is MGHRA and CDR2 is YSYEKL. The CDR3 bases are TGCGCCAGCAGCTTCCGGCGGACCGCGTGGAATGAGCAGTTCTTC. This encodes CASSFRRTAWNEQFF.

The table lists this clone with a count of one. The V and J genes are TRBV2 and TRBJ2-7, with no clear D. The CDR3 is 12 amino acids. Germline V gene lookup returns CDR1 SNHLY and CDR2 FYNNEI. With 4 bases removed from V and 3 bases from J, the gap between germline ends came to 7 bases. For the CDR3, the DNA is TGTGCCAGCAGTGGTTGGGTCTACGAGCAGTACTTC. Its translation is CASSGWVYEQYF.

The J gene is TRBJ2-3, the V gene TRBV5-1, with D unresolved. Trimming removed 0 bases from V and 5 bases from J, with 1 base in between. The CDR3 runs 11 residues. CDR1 is SGHRS, CDR2 YFSETQ, per germline. CDR3 bases: TGCGCCAGCAGCTTGGGAGATACGCAGTATTTT. Its protein is CASSLGDTQYF.

This clone was seen a few times. The chain is built from TRBV7-9 and TRBJ2-1; D is unresolved. The CDR3 totals 15 residues. Trimming stripped 4 bases from V and 6 bases from J, with 16 bases between. The germline V gene encodes CDR1 SEHNR and CDR2 FQNEAQ (reference sequence). CDR3 region: CASSSEERLFNEQFF. CDR3 DNA: TGTGCCAGCAGCTCCGAGGAGCGTTTATTCAATGAGCAGTTCTTC.

The chain is built from TRBV29-1 and TRBJ2-5, with a weak D call TRBD1 (6 bases). The CDR3 extends over 15 amino acids. V was shortened by 0 bases and J by 5 bases, with 16 bases between the two germline ends. CDR1 is SQVTM and CDR2 is ANQGSEA in the germline V gene. CDR3 protein: CSVEDTATGGETQYF. DNA for the CDR3: TGCAGCGTTGAAGATACGGCGACAGGCGGGGAGACCCAGTACTTC.

This clone has only a few counts. The rearrangement uses TRBV27 and TRBJ2-1, with D possibly TRBD1 on 6 matching bases. The CDR3 contains 17 residues. Germline values: CDR1 MNHEY, CDR2 SMNVEV (reference sequence). V lost 3 bases to trimming and J lost 2 bases, with 17 bases between them. The chain's CDR3 is CASSLGLGAGAYNEQFF. CDR3 sequence (DNA): TGTGCCAGCAGTTTGGGGCTGGGGGCGGGTGCCTACAATGAGCAGTTCTTC.

The CDR3 nucleotides are TGTGCCAGCAGCTTAATCCCCGGGCTAGCGGGAGATTACAATGAGCAGTTCTTC. It codes for CASSLIPGLAGDYNEQFF. The chain joins TRBV7-3 to TRBJ2-1, with TRBD2 matching over 10 bases. Germline trimming cut 1 base from V and 4 bases from J; bases unmatched to any gene: 10. Germline-derived CDR1 and CDR2 are SGHTA and FQGTGA. The CDR3 is 18 amino acids.

The CDR3 sequence: CASSSGSASRGDEQFF. Written as DNA, the CDR3 is TGTGCCAGCAGCTCCGGATCGGCATCCCGCGGCGATGAGCAGTTCTTC. The chain joins TRBV13 to TRBJ2-1; no definite D call. Germline-derived CDR1 and CDR2 are PRHDT and FYEKMQ (reference sequence). V was clipped by 4 bases and J by 8 bases, with 21 bases between them. CDR3 length equals 16 residues.

The chain carries TRBV6-6 and TRBJ2-1; D unresolved. This CDR3 is built from 14 residues. V was shortened by 2 bases and J by 4 bases, with 9 bases between the two germline ends. Germline lookup yields CDR1 MNHNY and CDR2 SVGAGI (reference sequence). The CDR3 loop is CASSYADPYNEQFF. CDR3 in DNA: TGTGCCAGCAGTTACGCCGATCCTTACAATGAGCAGTTCTTC.

The genes are TRBV27 and TRBJ2-5; TRBD1 might be the D (6 bases). CDR3 length: 14 amino acids. CDR1 MNHEY and CDR2 SMNVEV come from the germline V gene (reference sequence). Trimming stripped 4 bases from V and 7 bases from J, with 16 bases between. The DNA of the CDR3 is TGTGCCAGCAGTTCTCAGGGGATTGCGGGGACCCAGTACTTC. The encoded protein is CASSSQGIAGTQYF.

This clone occurred once. The chain carries TRBV4-1 and TRBJ1-5; no definite D call. Germline-derived CDR1 and CDR2 are MGHRA and YSYEKL. This CDR3 is 15 amino acids long. Trimming removed 0 bases from V and 0 bases from J, with 6 bases in between. In DNA form, the CDR3 reads TGCGCCAGCAGCCAAGAACAGTATAGCAATCAGCCCCAGCATTTT. Protein product: CASSQEQYSNQPQHF.

On this clone itself: Distinct nucleotide sequences in the sample also encode this CDR3. The chain employs TRBV5-6 and TRBJ2-1; D is perhaps TRBD1 (5 bases). Between the trimmed V and J ends, which lost 5 bases and 5 bases, there was a span of 14 bases. This CDR3 is 14 amino acids long. CDR1 and CDR2 from the germline V gene are SGHDT and YYEEEE. CDR3 DNA: TGTGCCAGCAGTTTTTTTTCAGGGAACAATGAGCAGTTCTTC. Translation: CASSFFSGNNEQFF.

This clone was seen ten or more times. CDR3 loop: CASSSSGSAETQYF. The CDR3 nucleotides are TGTGCCAGCAGCTCATCCGGGAGCGCAGAGACCCAGTACTTC. The V gene is TRBV7-9, the J gene TRBJ2-5, with D perhaps TRBD2 (6 bases). V was trimmed by 4 bases and J by 4 bases, leaving 13 bases between them. CDR3 length: 14 amino acids. Germline loops: CDR1 SEHNR, CDR2 FQNEAQ (reference sequence).

The DNA for the CDR3 is TGTGCCAGCAGTTTATCTTGGAGTTATAGCAATCAGCCCCAGCATTTT. This sequence encodes CASSLSWSYSNQPQHF. V gene TRBV27 combines with J gene TRBJ1-5, with no clear D. The CDR3 runs to 16 residues. The V and J ends lost 0 bases and 0 bases respectively, with 9 bases between them. CDR1 is MNHEY, CDR2 SMNVEV, per germline (reference sequence).

This clone was counted only a few times. This chain uses TRBV2 with TRBJ1-5, with D possibly matching TRBD1 (5 bases). Germline CDR1 reads SNHLY; CDR2 reads FYNNEI. The CDR3 is 14 amino acids. The V gene lost 7 bases and the J gene lost 9 bases, with 19 bases spanning the gap. The CDR3 DNA reads TGTGCCAGCAAATTGGAAGGGGCCTATCGGCCCCAGCATTTT. It codes for CASKLEGAYRPQHF. Supplemented by reference TRBV2 and TRBJ1-5, the full variable domain reads EPEVTQTPSHQVTQMGQEVILRCVPISNHLYFYWYRQILGQKVEFLVSFYNNEISEKSEIFDDQFSVERPDGSNFTLKIRSTKLEDSAMYFCASKLEGAYRPQHFGDGTRLSIL.

The sample holds a few counts of this clone. The rearrangement uses TRBV11-2 and TRBJ2-7; TRBD2 matches at 7 bases. The CDR3 spans 16 residues. After removal of 5 bases from V and 3 bases from J, the junction contained 13 bases not matched to a gene. CDR1 is SGHAT, CDR2 FQNNGV, per germline. CDR3 sequence reads: CASSLLGASGYYEQYF. The DNA of the CDR3 is TGTGCCAGCAGCCTACTAGGGGCTAGCGGCTACTACGAGCAGTACTTC.

The chain uses TRBV25-1 and TRBJ2-2; 11 bases match TRBD1. The V gene's germline CDR1 is MGHDK and CDR2 SYGVNS. CDR3 length: 14 residues. V gave up 8 bases and J gave up 7 bases; unmatched junction bases: 6. The CDR3 nucleotides read TGTGCCAGCGGGACAGGGGGTCTGGGCGGGGAGCTGTTTTTT. As protein: CASGTGGLGGELFF.

This clone has a handful of counts. The chain recombines TRBV13 with TRBJ1-4, with 7 bases matching TRBD1. The CDR3 length is 14 residues. V dropped 5 bases and J dropped 8; count of bases not matched to a gene: 8. CDR1 and CDR2 (germline): PRHDT, FYEKMQ (reference sequence). CDR3 region: CASSTGTEGEKLFF. The CDR3 DNA is TGTGCCAGCAGCACCGGGACAGAAGGAGAAAAACTGTTTTTT.

By frequency in the sample, this clone is medium-sized. J is TRBJ1-5 and V is TRBV19, with D perhaps TRBD1 (5 bases). The CDR3 contains 13 residues. The V end was cut by 7 bases, the J end by 2 bases, with 9 bases between. Germline V lookup: CDR1 LNHDA, CDR2 SQIVND (reference sequence). The CDR3, as DNA: TGTGCCAGTATGATGGGGGGCAATCAGCCCCAGCATTTT. This encodes CASMMGGNQPQHF.

This clone was picked up a small number of times. The chain couples TRBV6-5 to TRBJ2-3, with 13 bases lining up with TRBD2. Germline-derived CDR1 and CDR2 are MNHEY and SVGAGI. The V gene end was trimmed by 6 bases and the J gene end by 3 bases; junction bases not matched to a gene: 3. The CDR3 is 15 residues long. This chain's CDR3 is CASSPGLAGTDTQYF. The DNA of the CDR3 is TGTGCCAGCAGCCCGGGACTAGCGGGGACAGATACGCAGTATTTT.